Below, 24 T cell receptor beta chains from the same sample are listed, as sequenced in a study of blood T cell repertoires in COVID-19. Profiling relied on immunoSEQ multiplex PCR, and the TCRdb table lists in-frame clones only, not all of them. The sample holds nearly 350,000 clones, roughly 90% seen once. The source material was PBMCs or T cells enriched from blood (not recorded which). These receptor sequences come from a woman aged 25 to 39 who had recovered from COVID-19.

The chain has TRBV5-1 and TRBJ1-1; D is undetermined. Trimming pared 2 bases from V and 7 bases from J, leaving 12 bases between. Germline V gene lookup returns CDR1 SGHRS and CDR2 YFSETQ. CDR3 length: 13 residues. CDR3 sequence: CASSFGWAGEAFF. CDR3 nucleotide sequence: TGCGCCAGCAGCTTTGGGTGGGCGGGTGAAGCTTTCTTT. The complete variable domain, with remaining parts taken from reference TRBV5-1 and TRBJ1-1, reads KAGVTQTPRYLIKTRGQQVTLSCSPISGHRSVSWYQQTPGQGLQFLFEYFSETQRNKGNFPGRFSGRQFSNSRSEMNVSTLELGDSALYLCASSFGWAGEAFFGQGTRLTVV.

Written as DNA, the CDR3 is TGTGCCAGCAGCTTGGCGGGGTCTATGAACACTGAAGCTTTCTTT. Encoded protein: CASSLAGSMNTEAFF. This chain uses TRBV5-4 with TRBJ1-1; D uncertain. Between the trimmed V and J ends, which lost 0 bases and 0 bases, there was a span of 9 bases. The germline CDR1 and CDR2 sequences are SGHNT and YYREEE (reference sequence). The CDR3 runs to 15 residues.

The rearrangement joins TRBV7-9 to TRBJ2-1; 10 positions match TRBD2. From germline, CDR1 is SEHNR and CDR2 FQNEAQ (reference sequence). CDR3 length equals 14 residues. J gave up 8 bases and V 6 bases, and 7 bases lay outside the gene matches. DNA of the CDR3: TGTGCCAGCAGAGAGCGGGGGGGCATGGATGAGCAGTTCTTC. Translation: CASRERGGMDEQFF.

V usage is TRBV2 and J usage is TRBJ1-1, with D uncertain. The V end was cut by 4 bases, the J end by 7 bases, with 16 bases between. CDR3 length: 14 residues. CDR1 and CDR2 from the germline V gene are SNHLY and FYNNEI. The CDR3 loop is CASSVSTPGDEAFF. Here the CDR3 DNA reads TGTGCCAGCAGTGTATCGACCCCCGGGGATGAAGCTTTCTTT.

About this clone itself: This sample also contains other DNA sequences that code for the same CDR3. The CDR3 sequence: CASSPGQYGYTF. The CDR3 DNA sequence: TGTGCCAGCAGCCCAGGGCAGTATGGCTACACCTTC. V is TRBV12-3 or TRBV12-4 and J is TRBJ1-2, with D maybe TRBD1 (5 bases). Deletions cut 6 bases from V and 5 bases from J, with 10 bases between. This CDR3 is 12 amino acids long.

The chain couples TRBV28 to TRBJ2-3, with 7 bases lining up with TRBD2. In germline, CDR1 is MDHEN, CDR2 SYDVKM. This CDR3 is built from 13 residues. V lost 7 bases and J lost 2; bases outside the gene matches: 3. CDR3 in DNA: TGTGCCAGCAAGGGGACTACCACAGATACGCAGTATTTT. Amino acids: CASKGTTTDTQYF.

The chain has TRBV27 and TRBJ2-7, with a tentative D call TRBD2 (6 bases). This CDR3 spans 13 amino acids. Germline CDR1 MNHEY, CDR2 SMNVEV (reference sequence). Trimming pared 5 bases from V and 0 bases from J, leaving 8 bases between. This CDR3 reads CASSGGSSYEQYF. DNA for the CDR3: TGTGCCAGCAGTGGGGGGAGCTCCTACGAGCAGTACTTC.

The CDR3 is CASSQDSGYTEAFF. The CDR3 DNA is TGCGCCAGCAGCCAAGATAGTGGTTATACTGAAGCTTTCTTT. The chain links TRBV4-3 to TRBJ1-1; D remains ambiguous. Trimming shortened V by 0 bases and J by 5 bases, and 10 bases separated the two germline ends. CDR1 and CDR2 from the germline V gene are LGHNA and YSLEER. The CDR3 spans 14 residues.

This sequence joins TRBV6-1 and TRBJ1-1, with 7 bases matching TRBD1. J gave up 6 bases and V 3 bases, and 1 base lay outside the gene matches. Per the germline V gene, CDR1 is MNHNS and CDR2 is SASEGT. The CDR3 contains 12 residues. CDR3 in DNA: TGTGCCAGCAGTGAGGGGACAGCTGAAGCTTTCTTT. Its translation is CASSEGTAEAFF.

This clone turned up a few times. The V call is TRBV4-2, the J call TRBJ2-3; TRBD1 aligns across 9 bases. The CDR3 has 14 amino acids. CDR1 is LGHNA and CDR2 is YNFKEQ in the germline V gene. The J segment lost 2 bases and the V segment lost 7 bases, leaving 4 bases of the junction unmatched. CDR3 residues: CASKGTGTTDTQYF. The CDR3 coding sequence is TGTGCCAGCAAGGGGACAGGGACCACAGATACGCAGTATTTT.

The chain links TRBV10-2 to TRBJ2-3; D not resolved. The CDR3 sequence is 14 residues long. Germline assignment: CDR1 WSHSY and CDR2 SAAADI. Deletions cut 3 bases from V and 2 bases from J, with 9 bases between. CDR3 amino acids: CASSENLVTDTQYF. CDR3 nucleotides: TGCGCCAGCAGTGAAAATCTAGTCACAGATACGCAGTATTTT.

V usage is TRBV5-6 and J usage is TRBJ2-7; D may be TRBD2 (5 bases). The CDR3 extends over 14 amino acids. Deletions cut 2 bases from V and 2 bases from J, with 11 bases between. The germline CDR1 and CDR2 sequences are SGHDT and YYEEEE. In DNA, the CDR3 is TGTGCCAGCAGCTTTCCGGGAATAGCCTACGAGCAGTACTTC. Protein sequence: CASSFPGIAYEQYF.

V and J are TRBV29-1 and TRBJ2-3; the match to TRBD1 covers 7 bases. The CDR3 covers 14 residues. With 1 base clipped from V and 6 bases from J, the junction kept 7 bases outside the gene matches. Germline V gene data show CDR1 as SQVTM and CDR2 as ANQGSEA. In DNA form, the CDR3 reads TGCAGCGTTGAAGGGGGAACAGGGGTGGATACGCAGTATTTT. Translation gives CSVEGGTGVDTQYF.

The gene calls are TRBV6-5 and TRBJ1-2, with 9 positions matching TRBD1. The V gene's germline CDR1 is MNHEY and CDR2 SVGAGI. The CDR3 covers 15 residues. Trimming took 2 bases from V and 2 from J; bases not matched to a gene: 3. Here the CDR3 reads CASSYAGTGNYGYTF. The CDR3 DNA reads TGTGCCAGCAGTTACGCGGGGACAGGGAACTATGGCTACACCTTC.

CDR3 in amino acids: CASSIGLSTDTQYF. In DNA form, the CDR3 reads TGTGCCAGTAGTATAGGTCTTAGCACAGATACGCAGTATTTT. The V gene is TRBV19, the J gene TRBJ2-3; no reliable D call. Trimming removed 1 base from V and 0 bases from J, with 5 bases in between. The germline V gene encodes CDR1 LNHDA and CDR2 SQIVND (reference sequence). The CDR3 covers 14 residues. The full variable domain, in which reference TRBV19 and TRBJ2-3 provide the parts outside the CDR3, is DGGITQSPKYLFRKEGQNVTLSCEQNLNHDAMYWYRQDPGQGLRLIYYSQIVNDFQKGDIAEGYSVSREKKESFPLTVTSAQKNPTAFYLCASSIGLSTDTQYFGPGTRLTVL.

The chain has TRBV9 and TRBJ2-3; tentative D call: TRBD1 (6 bases). The V end was cut by 4 bases, the J end by 7 bases, with 16 bases between. Germline V gene sequence: CDR1 SGDLS, CDR2 YYNGEE. The CDR3 has 14 amino acids. CDR3 sequence (DNA): TGTGCCAGCAGCCTCGAAGGGGGAAGGAATACGCAGTATTTT. Protein: CASSLEGGRNTQYF.

This chain joins TRBV7-9 and TRBJ2-5, with unresolved D. The CDR3 covers 14 residues. Looked up from germline, CDR1 is SEHNR and CDR2 is FQNEAQ (reference sequence). V was cut by 2 bases and J by 2 bases, with 9 bases left in between. The CDR3 sequence is CASSLSTPQETQYF. Written as DNA, the CDR3 is TGTGCCAGCAGCTTATCGACTCCTCAAGAGACCCAGTACTTC.

This clone showed up just once. The gene calls are TRBV6-5 and TRBJ2-5; 9 bases map to TRBD1. This CDR3 region has 15 residues. Germline-derived CDR1 and CDR2 are MNHEY and SVGAGI. V lost 5 bases, J lost 3 bases, and 7 bases stayed unmatched. The chain's CDR3 is CASSPGQGREETQYF. DNA of the CDR3: TGTGCCAGCAGTCCCGGACAGGGGAGAGAAGAGACCCAGTACTTC.

The V call is TRBV6-2 or TRBV6-3, the J call TRBJ2-5, with 10 positions matching TRBD2. Trimming at V came to 0 bases and at J to 4 bases, leaving 11 bases not matched to a gene. Germline CDR1 is MNHEY and CDR2 is SVGEGT. The CDR3 contains 18 residues. The CDR3 loop reads CASSYSAGGPTSLETQYF. The CDR3 DNA is TGTGCCAGCAGTTACTCAGCGGGGGGGCCAACCTCCCTAGAGACCCAGTACTTC.

V gene TRBV7-9 combines with J gene TRBJ2-5; a weak D match, TRBD2 (5 bases). Germline CDR1 is SEHNR and CDR2 is FQNEAQ (reference sequence). This CDR3 has 15 residues. Trimming shortened V by 5 bases and J by 4 bases, and 17 bases separated the two germline ends. CDR3 protein: CASSARGGPPETQYF. Here the CDR3 DNA reads TGTGCCAGCAGCGCACGAGGAGGACCTCCAGAGACCCAGTACTTC.

V and J are TRBV6-5 and TRBJ2-5; 9 positions match TRBD1. Germline trimming cut 0 bases from V and 4 bases from J; bases unmatched to any gene: 0. CDR3 length equals 14 residues. Germline V lookup: CDR1 MNHEY, CDR2 SVGAGI. As DNA, the CDR3 is TGTGCCAGCAGTTACTCGGACAGGGGAGAGACCCAGTACTTC. This translates into CASSYSDRGETQYF.

The CDR3 is CASSPGQGIETQYF. CDR3 in DNA: TGTGCCAGCTCACCAGGACAGGGGATAGAGACCCAGTACTTC. The genes are TRBV18 and TRBJ2-5, with 9 bases that match TRBD1. V shed 2 bases, J shed 4 bases, and the junction held 2 bases outside the gene matches. Germline lookup yields CDR1 KGHSH and CDR2 LQKENI. The CDR3 has 14 amino acids. The full variable domain, completed using reference TRBV18 and TRBJ2-5, is NAGVMQNPRHLVRRRGQEARLRCSPMKGHSHVYWYRQLPEEGLKFMVYLQKENIIDESGMPKERFSAEFPKEGPSILRIQQVVRGDSAAYFCASSPGQGIETQYFGPGTRLLVL.

The genes are TRBV5-3 and TRBJ2-3; weak D call: TRBD2 (6 bases). TRBV5-3 is an open reading frame, and its role is uncertain. Trimming took off 4 bases at V and 2 bases at J, with 11 bases between the two ends. The CDR3 runs to 14 residues. CDR3 residues: CARSAAGTTDTQYF. DNA for the CDR3: TGTGCCAGAAGCGCCGCGGGGACCACAGATACGCAGTATTTT.

The chain has TRBV2 and TRBJ2-7, with unresolved D. V lost 4 bases to trimming and J lost 3 bases, with 4 bases between them. Germline values: CDR1 SNHLY, CDR2 FYNNEI. The CDR3 consists of 11 residues. CDR3 region: CASSANYEQYF. As DNA, the CDR3 is TGTGCCAGCAGTGCAAACTACGAGCAGTACTTC.